What follows are 5 T cell receptor beta chains derived from one specimen sequenced in a study of blood T cell repertoires in COVID-19. Assay: immunoSEQ multiplex PCR; the TCRdb copy retains only in-frame clones and omits some. The data show around 340,000 clones, around four fifths seen once. The specimen was peripheral blood. These receptors came from a man aged 25 to 45 with active or convalescent COVID-19.

This sequence joins TRBV19 and TRBJ2-3, with 12 bases that match TRBD2. The ends lost 7 bases at V and 9 bases at J; junction bases unmatched: 11. CDR3 length: 15 amino acids. Germline CDR1 is LNHDA and CDR2 is SQIVND (reference sequence). CDR3 bases: TGTGCCAGTACCCTAGGGACTAGCGGGCTCGAGACGCAGTATTTT. It specifies CASTLGTSGLETQYF.

This chain joins TRBV5-1 and TRBJ1-4, with D maybe TRBD1 (5 bases). V lost 5 bases to trimming and J lost 8 bases, with 13 bases between them. The CDR3 is 13 residues long. Germline CDR1 SGHRS, CDR2 YFSETQ. CDR3 in amino acids: CASRTNTGEKLFF. The CDR3 nucleotides are TGCGCCAGCAGAACAAATACAGGAGAAAAACTGTTTTTT.

The chain carries TRBV7-7 and TRBJ2-5, with 11 bases identical to TRBD1. Trimming took 5 bases from V and 2 from J; bases not matched to a gene: 4. The CDR3 is 15 residues long. Germline assignment: CDR1 SSHAT and CDR2 FNYEAQ (reference sequence). This chain's CDR3 is CASSAGTGGQETQYF. CDR3 sequence (DNA): TGTGCCAGCAGCGCCGGGACAGGGGGGCAAGAGACCCAGTACTTC.

The rearrangement joins TRBV3-1 (or the pseudogene TRBV3-2) to TRBJ2-3, with 8 bases matching TRBD1. After removal of 0 bases from V and 7 bases from J, the junction contained 6 bases not matched to a gene. Germline V gives CDR1 LGHDT, CDR2 YNNKEL (reference sequence). CDR3 length equals 15 residues. This chain's CDR3 is CASSQEGRGLYTQYF. CDR3 nucleotide sequence: TGTGCCAGCAGCCAAGAAGGCAGGGGGCTTTATACGCAGTATTTT.

The chain combines TRBV6-5 with TRBJ2-3; 8 nucleotides agree with TRBD1. J was trimmed by 3 bases and V by 6 bases; bases with no gene match: 8. The CDR3 consists of 15 residues. The germline V gene encodes CDR1 MNHEY and CDR2 SVGAGI. The CDR3 bases are TGTGCCAGCAGACGAAGGACAGGGCCTACAGATACGCAGTATTTT. Protein sequence: CASRRRTGPTDTQYF.